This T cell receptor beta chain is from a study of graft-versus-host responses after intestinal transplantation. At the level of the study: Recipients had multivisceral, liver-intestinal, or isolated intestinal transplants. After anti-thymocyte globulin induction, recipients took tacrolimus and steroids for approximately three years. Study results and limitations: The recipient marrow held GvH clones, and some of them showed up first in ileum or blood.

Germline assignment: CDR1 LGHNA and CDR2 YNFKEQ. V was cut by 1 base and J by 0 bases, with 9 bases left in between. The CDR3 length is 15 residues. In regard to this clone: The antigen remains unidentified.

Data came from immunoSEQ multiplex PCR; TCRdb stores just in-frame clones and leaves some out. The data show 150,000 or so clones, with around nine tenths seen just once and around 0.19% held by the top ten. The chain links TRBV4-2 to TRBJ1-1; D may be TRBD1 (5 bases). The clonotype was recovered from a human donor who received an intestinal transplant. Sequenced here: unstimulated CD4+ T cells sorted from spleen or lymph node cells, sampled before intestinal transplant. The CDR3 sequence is CASSQGTSMNTEAFF. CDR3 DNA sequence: TGTGCCAGCAGCCAAGGGACATCCATGAACACTGAAGCTTTCTTT.